This TCR beta chain was sequenced for a study of beta chain features in type 1 diabetes. Study background: Similarity in age, gender and cell yields was seen between patients and healthy donors. Across every sample, 107,917,701 sorted cells were examined in total.

Findings and caveats of the study: Because the template was cDNA, high-expressing cells might be over-represented. Fewer insertions but more deletions were seen at VDJ junctions in type 1 diabetes patients.

The sequenced template was cDNA made from the entire isolated RNA. Assay: immunoSEQ multiplex PCR; the TCRdb copy retains only in-frame clones and omits some. The table shows 150,000 to 200,000 clones, with less than 9.5% occurring only once. As to this clone: What it binds is not known.

The CDR3 is made up of 13 amino acids. Germline assignment: CDR1 GTSNPN and CDR2 SVGIG (reference sequence). V was clipped by 7 bases and J by 1 base; unmatched bases: 0. The rearrangement links TRBV30 to TRBJ1-6; 8 bases fit TRBD1. The sequence was collected from a woman younger than 35 in good health. The sequencing sample was made of central memory CD4+ T cells from blood. CDR3 in amino acids: CAYRGSYNSPLHF. The CDR3 DNA follows: TGTGCCTACAGGGGGTCCTATAATTCACCCCTCCACTTT. The full variable domain, rest sourced from reference TRBV30 and TRBJ1-6, is SQTIHQWPATLVQPVGSPLSLECTVEGTSNPNLYWYRQAAGRGLQLLFYSVGIGQISSEVPQNLSASRPQDRQFILSSKKLLLSDSGFYLCAYRGSYNSPLHFGNGTRLTVT.